This T cell receptor (beta chain) appears in the sequencing data of a study of T and B cells in COVID-19 patients. Study overall: Peripheral blood came from COVID-19 patients with active infection or after recovery.

From blood, 250-500 ng of genomic DNA served as TRB template. The CDR3 consists of 16 residues. Germline assignment: CDR1 MNHNS and CDR2 SASEGT. V was clipped by 5 bases and J by 4 bases; unmatched bases: 10. In its sample, this clonotype was seen a few times. TRB rearrangements were amplified by multiplex PCR with BIOMED2 TRB-A/B primers. In TCRdb, the multiplex PCR reads were re-called with MiXCR into one record per CDR3 protein. The table shows about 14,000 distinct CDR3 sequences, with around 26% occurring only once. Sequencing input: blood. This sequence was found in a human donor who had recovered from COVID-19. V usage is TRBV6-1 and J usage is TRBJ2-3; 9 bases line up with TRBD1. This CDR3 is CASSHTGTGIPDTQYF. DNA of the CDR3: TGTGCCAGCAGTCACACCGGGACAGGGATCCCAGATACGCAGTATTTT.